This is a list of T cell receptor beta chains from one sample in a study of CD8 T cells in ankylosing spondylitis. TCRdb called the 5' RACE reads again in MiXCR, with one record for every CDR3 protein. The sample records 150,000 to 200,000 distinct CDR3 sequences, around 10% being singletons. The material sequenced was blood, either unsorted or a sorted T cell fraction (not recorded which). The receptors here all came from a male donor with ankylosing spondylitis or in good health (not recorded which). Both conserved end residues are part of each CDR3. The D gene is left open where the match is weak. The size of a clone is reported for some rows only, either as once, few or many, or as a class for expanded clones.

TRBD2 many 18 TRBJ2-2 TRBV10-3 CAISESGTSGSGTGELFF TGTGCCATCAGTGAGTCCGGGACTAGCGGGAGTGGAACCGGGGAGCTGTTTTTT
NA NA 15 TRBJ2-3 TRBV2 CASSVRRVGTDTQYF TGTGCCAGCAGTGTACGGCGGGTCGGCACAGATACGCAGTATTTT
NA many 14 TRBJ2-7 TRBV5-1 CASRLASGPYEQYF TGCGCCAGCAGACTTGCGAGCGGGCCCTACGAGCAGTACTTC
TRBD1 NA 13 TRBJ1-2 TRBV7-9 CASSLDKNRGFTF TGTGCCAGCAGCTTGGACAAGAACAGGGGATTCACCTTC
TRBD1 many 15 TRBJ2-1 TRBV6-5 CASSYRTGDYNEQFF TGTGCCAGCAGTTACCGGACAGGGGACTACAATGAGCAGTTCTTC
NA NA 14 TRBJ2-1 TRBV7-7 CASSLGIGVNEQFF TGTGCCAGCAGCTTAGGGATAGGGGTCAATGAGCAGTTCTTC
TRBD1 many 14 TRBJ1-5 TRBV6-1 CASSASGGGQPQHF TGTGCCAGCAGTGCTTCAGGGGGCGGTCAGCCCCAGCATTTT
TRBD1 once 17 TRBJ2-1 TRBV11-3 CASSLATGTGIYNAQFF TGTGCCAGCAGCTTAGCAACTGGGACAGGTATTTACAATGCGCAGTTCTTC
NA many 16 TRBJ2-7 TRBV5-1 CASSSPDRRSSYEQYF TGCGCCAGCAGCAGTCCTGACAGGAGGAGCTCCTACGAGCAGTACTTC
NA many 13 TRBJ2-7 TRBV27 CASSLSDYYEQYF TGTGCCAGCAGTTTATCCGACTATTACGAGCAGTACTTC
TRBD1 few 15 TRBJ1-2 TRBV20-1 CSAKGQGSLWGGYTF TGCAGTGCAAAGGGACAGGGTTCCCTCTGGGGCGGCTACACCTTC
TRBD2 many 14 TRBJ2-3 TRBV12-3/TRBV12-4 CASVSGSHTDTQYF TGTGCATCGGTTAGCGGGAGCCACACAGATACGCAGTATTTT
TRBD2 many 17 TRBJ2-1 TRBV6-1 CASSPGGLAGGYNEQFF TGTGCCAGCAGTCCCGGGGGACTAGCGGGGGGTTACAATGAGCAGTTCTTC
TRBD2 few 19 TRBJ2-3 TRBV11-2 CASSQAGDLAKKQTDTQYF TGTGCCAGCAGCCAGGCGGGAGACTTAGCGAAAAAGCAGACAGATACGCAGTATTTT
TRBD2 NA 15 TRBJ2-3 TRBV5-1 CASSAGEHSTDTQYF TGCGCCAGCAGCGCGGGGGAACATAGCACAGATACGCAGTATTTT
NA NA 12 TRBJ2-1 TRBV5-1 CASSSAYNEQFF TGCGCCAGCAGCTCCGCCTACAATGAGCAGTTCTTC
NA many 14 TRBJ2-1 TRBV29-1 CSVEGGPSYNEQFF TGCAGCGTTGAGGGGGGCCCCTCCTACAATGAGCAGTTCTTC
NA few 15 TRBJ1-5 TRBV12-3/TRBV12-4 CASSLTQGPNQPQHF TGTGCCAGCAGTCTTACACAGGGCCCCAATCAGCCCCAGCATTTT
NA once 14 TRBJ2-1 TRBV12-3/TRBV12-4 CVSSLAIGGREGFF TGTGTCAGCAGTTTAGCTATAGGGGGGAGGGAGGGGTTTTTC
TRBD2 many 16 TRBJ2-3 TRBV29-1 CSAPGLAGGPSDTQYF TGCAGCGCCCCGGGACTAGCGGGGGGCCCATCAGATACGCAGTATTTT
NA many 15 TRBJ2-7 TRBV4-1 CASTLGGTGPYEQYF TGCGCCAGCACCCTCGGCGGGACTGGCCCCTACGAGCAGTACTTC
TRBD2 NA 14 TRBJ2-5 TRBV7-2 CASSPRTSLETQYF TGTGCCAGCAGCCCCCGGACTAGTTTAGAGACCCAGTACTTC
NA NA 15 TRBJ1-1 TRBV3-1 CASSQGAMANTEAFF TGTGCCAGCAGCCAAGGTGCGATGGCGAACACTGAAGCTTTCTTT
TRBD1 few 13 TRBJ2-5 TRBV11-3 CASSPDREGTQYF TGTGCCAGCAGCCCGGACAGGGAAGGGACCCAGTACTTC
NA few 16 TRBJ1-2 TRBV5-1 CASSLDGQGGLYGYTF TGCGCCAGCAGCTTGGATGGGCAGGGTGGGCTCTATGGCTACACCTTC
TRBD1 many 17 TRBJ2-1 TRBV4-1 CASSQDIEGASYNEQFF TGCGCCAGCAGCCAAGATATAGAGGGGGCGTCCTACAATGAGCAGTTCTTC
TRBD2 NA 15 TRBJ2-3 TRBV6-1 CVSSRGLAGGSAQYF TGTGTCAGCAGCCGGGGACTAGCGGGAGGAAGTGCGCAGTATTTT
TRBD1 NA 15 TRBJ1-2 TRBV5-8 CASSFWDRDGYGYTF TGTGCCAGCAGCTTCTGGGACAGGGATGGCTATGGCTATACCTTC
TRBD2 many 17 TRBJ2-2 TRBV28 CASSLWGLAGGPGELFF TGTGCCAGCAGTTTATGGGGACTAGCGGGAGGTCCCGGGGAGCTGTTTTTT
TRBD1 many 14 TRBJ1-1 TRBV6-1 CASRETGWMNEAFF TGTGCCAGCAGGGAGACAGGGTGGATGAATGAAGCTTTCTTT
TRBD1 many 13 TRBJ2-5 TRBV28 CATLDRAKETQYF TGTGCCACCCTGGACAGGGCTAAAGAGACCCAGTACTTC
NA NA 15 TRBJ2-3 TRBV7-7 CASSASQGDTDTQYF TGTGCCAGCAGCGCCTCACAAGGGGACACAGATACGCAGTATTTT
NA NA 11 TRBJ2-7 TRBV19 CASGRGYEQYF TGTGCCAGCGGGAGAGGATACGAGCAGTACTTC
NA many 15 TRBJ1-2 TRBV4-1 CASSQGASSNYGYTF TGCGCCAGCAGCCAAGGAGCGTCCAGCAACTATGGCTACACCTTC
NA many 13 TRBJ1-1 TRBV20-1 CSAPPPGNTEAFF TGCAGTGCGCCGCCCCCCGGGAACACTGAAGCTTTCTTT
NA many 13 TRBJ1-2 TRBV12-3/TRBV12-4 CASSFSGAYGYTF TGTGCCAGCAGTTTCAGCGGCGCCTATGGCTACACCTTC
TRBD1 many 14 TRBJ1-5 TRBV15 CATSAGTGSQPQHF TGTGCCACCAGCGCCGGGACAGGGAGTCAGCCCCAGCATTTT
NA many 15 TRBJ1-2 TRBV6-5 CASSYDGTLNYGYTF TGTGCCAGCAGCTATGACGGGACACTTAACTATGGCTACACCTTC
NA few 17 TRBJ1-2 TRBV12-3/TRBV12-4 CASSFFPGGPANYGYTF TGTGCCAGCAGTTTTTTCCCCGGGGGGCCAGCTAACTATGGCTACACCTTC
TRBD1 many 14 TRBJ1-1 TRBV6-1 CASSRTGQNTEAFF TGTGCCAGCAGTAGGACAGGGCAGAACACTGAAGCTTTCTTT
NA NA 15 TRBJ1-2 TRBV18 CASSVRDGHNYGYTF TGTGCCAGCTCAGTCCGGGACGGACATAACTATGGCTACACCTTC
TRBD1 many 12 TRBJ2-7 TRBV12-3/TRBV12-4 CASSFYRGEQYF TGTGCCAGCAGTTTTTACAGGGGTGAGCAGTACTTC
TRBD1 many 16 TRBJ1-1 TRBV7-9 CASSPPGQGVNTEAFF TGTGCCAGCAGCCCTCCGGGACAGGGGGTGAACACTGAAGCTTTCTTT
NA NA 13 TRBJ2-1 TRBV14 CASSQGGWNEQFF TGTGCCAGCAGCCAAGGGGGATGGAATGAGCAGTTCTTC
TRBD2 NA 15 TRBJ2-4 TRBV10-3 CAISELAGDTDIQYF TGTGCCATCAGTGAACTAGCGGGGGATACGGACATTCAGTACTTC
TRBD2 many 20 TRBJ2-1 TRBV29-1 CSVEGVTRLAGGRSYNEQFF TGCAGCGTTGAAGGTGTCACCCGACTAGCGGGAGGGCGGTCCTACAATGAGCAGTTCTTC
NA few 11 TRBJ2-4 TRBV29-1 CSVLLVDIQYF TGCAGCGTACTTCTCGTGGACATTCAGTACTTC
NA many 15 TRBJ2-5 TRBV5-1 CASSLAGQVVETQYF TGCGCCAGCAGCTTGGCAGGGCAGGTAGTAGAGACCCAGTACTTC
NA many 16 TRBJ1-2 TRBV2 CASSESPLIRARGYTF TGTGCCAGCAGTGAATCTCCCCTAATCAGGGCTCGTGGCTACACCTTC
NA many 18 TRBJ2-1 TRBV9 CASSEGRRSTPGFNEQFF TGTGCCAGCAGCGAGGGCCGCCGCTCAACCCCCGGATTCAATGAGCAGTTCTTC
NA NA 15 TRBJ1-6 TRBV5-6 CASSLRGPGNSPLHF TGTGCCAGCAGCTTGCGGGGGCCCGGTAATTCACCCCTCCACTTT
TRBD1 NA 15 TRBJ1-6 TRBV7-9 CASSLEPGGDSPLHF TGTGCCAGCAGCTTAGAGCCAGGGGGGGATTCACCCCTCCACTTT
TRBD2 many 17 TRBJ2-1 TRBV19 CASSAMISGSPYNEQFF TGTGCCAGTAGTGCGATGATAAGCGGGAGTCCCTACAATGAGCAGTTCTTC
NA NA 13 TRBJ1-5 TRBV7-9 CASSRSVNQPQHF TGTGCCAGCAGCCGCAGTGTCAATCAGCCCCAGCATTTT
TRBD2 few 14 TRBJ2-1 TRBV5-8 CASSLAGLANEQFF TGTGCCAGCAGCTTGGCCGGACTAGCCAATGAGCAGTTCTTC
NA few 13 TRBJ1-1 TRBV3-1 CASSQTGNTEAFF TGTGCCAGCAGCCAAACAGGGAACACTGAAGCTTTCTTT
NA NA 13 TRBJ2-7 TRBV6-1 CASRNAGAYEQYF TGTGCCAGCAGAAACGCAGGGGCCTACGAGCAGTACTTC
NA NA 12 TRBJ2-1 TRBV9 CASSVGYHEQFF TGTGCCAGCAGCGTAGGGTACCATGAGCAGTTCTTC
TRBD2 many 15 TRBJ2-5 TRBV15 CATSPRTSGGKTQYF TGTGCCACCAGCCCGCGGACTAGCGGGGGGAAGACCCAGTACTTC
TRBD1 few 15 TRBJ2-2 TRBV18 CASSPETGFTGELFF TGTGCCAGCTCACCAGAGACAGGGTTCACCGGGGAGCTGTTTTTT